This T cell receptor (beta chain) emerged from a study of CD8 T cells in ankylosing spondylitis. Using quantitative 5'-RACE with molecular barcodes, the authors made TCR beta libraries. TCRdb fed the 5' RACE reads into MiXCR, producing one record per CDR3 protein. The sample shows around 450,000 distinct CDR3 sequences, 20% to 30% of them seen only once. CDR3 size: 15 residues. The V and J ends lost 3 bases and 7 bases respectively, with 13 bases between them. Germline V lookup: CDR1 SNHLY, CDR2 FYNNEI. As regards this clonotype: The antigen is unknown.

Broader study findings: Disease-associated clones were reportedly significantly overrepresented in matched ankylosing spondylitis synovial fluid. The study identified a TCR beta motif of roughly eight highly homologous variants that appeared characteristic of ankylosing spondylitis blood.

This chain connects TRBV2 to TRBJ1-6; D gene unclear. The clonotype originates from a male donor with ankylosing spondylitis. Sequences were obtained from blood, either unsorted or a sorted T cell fraction (not recorded which). The CDR3 DNA follows: TGTGCCAGCAGTGATTTTGGTCGGCAGAATTCACCCCTCCACTTT. Translation: CASSDFGRQNSPLHF.